The sequence of this TCR beta chain was determined in a study of shared clonotypes between healthy human individuals. General observations from the study: Memory subsets generally showed lower estimated richness than naive subsets. Among donors, the sharing of clonotypes was expected to be influenced by sequencing depth. Naive CD4 clonotypes overlapped across several donors at approximately 5%.

A note on this clone: Antigen: not known.

TCRdb's copy holds only in-frame clones and misses some; the assay was immunoSEQ multiplex PCR. The table includes 1.6 million or so clones, roughly 95% detected once. A CD45RA-negative memory subset and a CD45RA+ naive subset were separated from the CD4+ cells. This clonotype was sampled from a man aged 25 to 40 in good health. The sample consisted of naive CD4+ T cells sorted from blood. As to subset: CD45RA+ positively selected.

CDR3 DNA sequence: TGTGCCAGCAGTGAAGTCGCAGGGTCTACGGAAGCTTTCTTT. This gives the protein CASSEVAGSTEAFF. The chain recombines TRBV6-1 with TRBJ1-1; D is perhaps TRBD1 (5 bases). This CDR3 has 14 residues. Per the germline V gene, CDR1 is MNHNS and CDR2 is SASEGT. Trimming took off 1 base at V and 8 bases at J, with 14 bases between the two ends.